The sequence of this T cell receptor beta chain was determined in a study of T cell responses to AZD1222 COVID-19 vaccine. Regarding the study as a whole: Clonal diversity was possibly underestimated, and the donors were mostly white British, with more females. Of the AZD1222 recipients, only 5 to 7 were seropositive at baseline.

The trim removed 2 bases at V and 2 bases at J, leaving 0 bases unmatched. Looked up from germline, CDR1 is MNHEY and CDR2 is SVGAGI. The CDR3 is 13 residues long. Data came from immunoSEQ multiplex PCR; TCRdb stores just in-frame clones and leaves some out. The top ten clones hold roughly 5% of a sample with approximately 150,000 clones, 90% to 95% of them seen once. Worth noting for this clone: Antigen unknown.

The TCR comes from an adult who received the AZD1222 COVID-19 vaccine. V is TRBV6-5 and J is TRBJ2-7; 7 bases fit TRBD2. The sample was peripheral blood, taken 28 days after the second AZD1222 dose. CDR3 sequence: CASSYGLAYEQYF. In DNA form, the CDR3 reads TGTGCCAGCAGTTACGGACTAGCCTACGAGCAGTACTTC.